These 4 T cell receptor beta chains were all obtained from the same sample, sequenced in a study of blood T cell repertoires in COVID-19 (dated by TCRdb to about 2020). Libraries were made using the immunoSEQ multiplex PCR assay. TCRdb stores this immuneACCESS table with in-frame sequences only. Part of the clones is absent; in the studies checked, under half of the shortfall reflects unresolved V genes, and no reason is known for the rest. For this sample there are some 140,000 clones; 85% to 90% appear just once. 15% to 20% of the sample lies in the top ten. The sample was peripheral blood. The source is a man aged 45-60 years with active or convalescent COVID-19.

The CDR3 reads CASSLAGDTQYF. The DNA for the CDR3 is TGTGCCAGCAGCTTGGCAGGAGATACGCAGTATTTT. V is TRBV11-3 and J is TRBJ2-3; D remains ambiguous. Germline loops: CDR1 SGHNT, CDR2 YENEEA. V shed 3 bases and J shed 5 bases, with 6 bases lying between them. The CDR3 has 12 residues. Full variable domain (outside the CDR3, taken from reference TRBV11-3 and TRBJ2-3): EAGVVQSPRYKIIEKKQPVAFWCNPISGHNTLYWYLQNLGQGPELLIRYENEEAVDDSQLPKDRFSAERLKGVDSTLKIQPAELGDSAVYLCASSLAGDTQYFGPGTRLTVL.

This clone was picked up one time. The chain combines TRBV30 with TRBJ2-1; D may be TRBD1 (5 bases). Germline lookup yields CDR1 GTSNPN and CDR2 SVGIG (reference sequence). Trimming stripped 2 bases from V and 4 bases from J, with 9 bases between. The CDR3 extends over 13 amino acids. DNA of the CDR3: TGTGCCTGGAGTTATCAGGGTTACAATGAGCAGTTCTTC. This codes for CAWSYQGYNEQFF.

The V gene is TRBV6-6, the J gene TRBJ1-4; 9 nucleotides agree with TRBD1. Germline trimming cut 6 bases from V and 7 bases from J; bases unmatched to any gene: 21. Germline CDR1 and CDR2: MNHNY and SVGAGI (reference sequence). The CDR3 has 19 amino acids. The CDR3 protein is CASSYRRGTGKSVGEKLFF. In DNA, the CDR3 is TGTGCCAGCAGCTATCGACGAGGGACAGGGAAGTCAGTGGGTGAAAAACTGTTTTTT.

J is TRBJ2-7 and V is TRBV11-2, with D unresolved. The CDR3 covers 15 residues. Germline assignment: CDR1 SGHAT and CDR2 FQNNGV. Trimming stripped 5 bases from V and 5 bases from J, with 19 bases between. The CDR3, as DNA: TGTGCCAGCAGCCCAGCGATGGAGATTTCCCACGAGCAGTACTTC. Amino acid sequence: CASSPAMEISHEQYF.